This T cell receptor beta chain came from a study of glioma-infiltrating T cells after dendritic cell vaccination. Up to about 2 ug genomic DNA was used for TCRB CDR3 amplification. Assay: immunoSEQ multiplex PCR; the TCRdb copy retains only in-frame clones and omits some. The sample records roughly 56,000 clones, more than 70% being singletons. This CDR3 is 18 amino acids long. The V gene lost 5 bases and the J gene lost 0 bases, with 17 bases spanning the gap. CDR1 is MNHEY and CDR2 is SMNVEV in the germline V gene (reference sequence). Time point noted: after dendritic cell vaccination, including at tumor progression/relapse.

Sequenced material: blood, taken after dendritic cell vaccination. V usage is TRBV27 and J usage is TRBJ2-6; D may be TRBD1 (6 bases). This receptor was obtained from a human donor with glioblastoma. Here the CDR3 DNA reads TGTGCCAGCAGTATTTACGCAGGGGTAAGCTCTGGGGCCAACGTCCTGACTTTC. Translating it yields CASSIYAGVSSGANVLTF.